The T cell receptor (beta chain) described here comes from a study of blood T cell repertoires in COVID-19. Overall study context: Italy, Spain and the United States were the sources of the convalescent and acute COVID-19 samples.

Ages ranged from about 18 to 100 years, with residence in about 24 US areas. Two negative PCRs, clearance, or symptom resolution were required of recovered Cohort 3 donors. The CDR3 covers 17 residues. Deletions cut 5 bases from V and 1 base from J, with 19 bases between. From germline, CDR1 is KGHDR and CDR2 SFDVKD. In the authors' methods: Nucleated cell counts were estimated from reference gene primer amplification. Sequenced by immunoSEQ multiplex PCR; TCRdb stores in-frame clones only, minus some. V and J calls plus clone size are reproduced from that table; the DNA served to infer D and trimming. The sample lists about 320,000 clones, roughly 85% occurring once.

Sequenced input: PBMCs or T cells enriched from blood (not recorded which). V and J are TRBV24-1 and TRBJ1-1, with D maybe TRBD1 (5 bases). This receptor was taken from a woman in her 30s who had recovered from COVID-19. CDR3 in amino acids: CATSGSLGASGNTEAFF. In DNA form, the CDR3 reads TGTGCCACCAGTGGGTCCTTAGGGGCCTCGGGGAACACTGAAGCTTTCTTT.